The TCR beta chain described here comes from a study of T cells in Graves' hyperthyroidism and ophthalmopathy. Study conclusions and caveats: Among clonotypes expanded in thyroid above 0.001, most were also found in blood. Progression to ophthalmopathy was predicted a median of about 6.6 months early. Ophthalmopathy and stable hyperthyroidism were told apart by a 13 V-J model.

About this clonotype itself: Its antigen remains unidentified. The junction differs from germline at one of its ends, possibly a read error.

Authors of the study amplified TCR beta CDR3 regions from RNA transcripts. With the HTBI primer set, the TCR CDR3 went through a first round of RT-PCR. MiXCR, applied by TCRdb to the multiplex PCR reads, yields one record per CDR3 protein. Among approximately 510,000 distinct CDR3 sequences listed, 40% to 50% were seen once. Germline CDR1 and CDR2: SGHTA and FQGNSA. CDR3 length equals 13 residues. This receptor was taken from an adult woman with Graves' disease, either hyperthyroidism or ophthalmopathy (not recorded which). The chain combines TRBV7-2 with TRBJ1-2; D might be TRBD1 (6 bases). The sequenced material came from peripheral blood or thyroid tissue (not recorded which). The CDR3 here is CASRLQGNYGYTF. The CDR3 coding sequence is TGCGCCAGCAGGCTACAGGGTAACTATGGCTACACCTTC.